The TCR gamma chain under discussion was sequenced for a study of gamma delta lymphoproliferative disorders and STAT genes. Overall study context: Each gamma-chain library started from at least 50 ng of genomic DNA, using the LymphoTrack Dx TCRG Assay.

The receptor sequences were amplified from genomic DNA of peripheral blood mononuclear cells. Concerning this clone: Its matching antigen is unknown. The likely explanation is a read error, given a far larger clone one base away. Other DNA sequences of this sample code for an identical CDR3.

Overall study findings and caveats: In whole-repertoire clustering, gamma separated patients from controls, unlike delta. Nearly all major patient gamma and delta clonotypes were public.

Trimming removed 4 bases from V and 7 bases from J; junction bases left unmatched: 12. The CDR3 has 16 residues. TCRdb reran clone calling via CATT on the multiplex PCR reads. The sample shows 600 or so gamma-chain clones, approximately 15% of them seen only once. This receptor was obtained from a human donor in good health. The J gene is TRGJP1, the V gene TRGV11. No J gene is reported in TCRdb; it was inferred here by comparing the DNA with germline. TRGV11 is noted as an ORF with a role that remains uncertain. The sequenced material came from blood. The CDR3 region is CACWISFTRGGWFKIF. CDR3 bases: TGTGCCTGCTGGATTAGCTTTACACGCGGTGGTTGGTTCAAGATATTT.